This T cell receptor (beta chain) was recovered during a study of blood T cells in healthy people across ages. Germline V gives CDR1 MNHNS, CDR2 SASEGT. Trimming removed 2 bases at V and 0 bases at J, with 17 bases between. The CDR3 runs 18 residues. Next came a second PCR, run for about 7 to 12 cycles, which used a sample-barcoded 5' primer along with a J-beta primer mix. Each cDNA molecule was tagged by a template-switch adaptor that had 12 random nucleotides. TCRdb fed the 5' RACE reads into MiXCR, producing one record per CDR3 protein. The sample holds roughly 500,000 distinct CDR3 sequences, 27% seen once.

This receptor was identified in a woman in her sixties or seventies in good health. Sequenced input: blood. J is TRBJ1-3 and V is TRBV6-1; the D is unclear. In DNA, the CDR3 is TGTGCCAGCAGTGAAACGGCAGGCGGTACGGGCTCTGGAAACACCATATATTTT. Translating gives CASSETAGGTGSGNTIYF.